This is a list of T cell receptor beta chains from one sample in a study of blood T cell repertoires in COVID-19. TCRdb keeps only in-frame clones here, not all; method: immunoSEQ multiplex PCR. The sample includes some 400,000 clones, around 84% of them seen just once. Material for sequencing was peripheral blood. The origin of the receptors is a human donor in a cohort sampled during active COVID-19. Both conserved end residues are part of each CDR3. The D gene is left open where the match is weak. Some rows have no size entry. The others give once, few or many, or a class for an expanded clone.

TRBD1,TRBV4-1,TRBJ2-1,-,TGCGCCAGCAGCCAAGTTTTGATGGGGACAGGGTTCTTC,CASSQVLMGTGFF
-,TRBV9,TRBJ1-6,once,TGTGCCAGCAGCGCCCCGCCGGGTCCCCTCCACTTT,CASSAPPGPLHF
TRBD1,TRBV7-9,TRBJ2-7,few,TGTGCCAGCAGCTTAGGGGCACGAGACAGGGGGTCCCACGAGCAGTACTTC,CASSLGARDRGSHEQYF
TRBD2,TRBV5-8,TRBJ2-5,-,TGTGCCAGCAGCTTCCCACTAGCGGGGGGGCCCTACCACTTGCAAGAGACCCAGTACTTC,CASSFPLAGGPYHLQETQYF
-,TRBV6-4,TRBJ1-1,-,TGTGCCAGCAGTACCCAGGCAGGGACTGAAGCTTTCTTT,CASSTQAGTEAFF
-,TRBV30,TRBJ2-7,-,TGTGCCTGGAGTCTCGGTCCTTACGAGCAGTACTTC,CAWSLGPYEQYF
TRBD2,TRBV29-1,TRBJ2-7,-,TGCAGCTACCGGACTAGCGCTGTTGGGCAGTACTTC,CSYRTSAVGQYF
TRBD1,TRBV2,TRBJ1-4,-,TGTGCCAGCAGTGAAGCGCTTCCTTTAGGGGGCCCGAGTACAACTAATGAAAAACTGTTTTTT,CASSEALPLGGPSTTNEKLFF
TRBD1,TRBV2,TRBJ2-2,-,TGTGCCAGCAGTGTCCTCGGACAGGGGAGCACCGGGGAGCTGTTTTTT,CASSVLGQGSTGELFF
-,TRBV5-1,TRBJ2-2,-,TGCGCCAGCAGCTTAGGTGGGGGCGCGAACACCGGGGAGCTGTTTTTT,CASSLGGGANTGELFF
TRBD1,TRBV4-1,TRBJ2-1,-,TGCGCCAGCAGCCTAACAGGGGGCGCCTACAATGAGCAGTTCTTC,CASSLTGGAYNEQFF
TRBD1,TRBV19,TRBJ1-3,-,TGTGCCAGTACCCTGGACAGGGTTGGAAACACCATATATTTT,CASTLDRVGNTIYF
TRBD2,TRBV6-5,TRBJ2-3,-,TGTGCCAGCAGTTACTCAACTAGCGCCCACACAGATACGCAGTATTTT,CASSYSTSAHTDTQYF
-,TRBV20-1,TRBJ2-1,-,TGCAGTGCTAGCCCTTACAATGAGCAGTTCTTC,CSASPYNEQFF
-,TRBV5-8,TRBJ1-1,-,TGTGCCAGCAGCTTGGGGGTAGCGAACACTGAAGCTTTCTTT,CASSLGVANTEAFF
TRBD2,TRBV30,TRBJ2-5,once,TGTGCCTGGAGTGCCTATAGCGGGAGGGCCAGGGAGACCCAGTACTTC,CAWSAYSGRARETQYF
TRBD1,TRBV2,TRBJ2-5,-,TGTGCCAGCAGACCCGGGACAGAAGAGACCCAGTACTTC,CASRPGTEETQYF
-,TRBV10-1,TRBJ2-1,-,TGCGCCAGCAGTGAGGTCAGGGGTAATGAGCAGTTCTTC,CASSEVRGNEQFF
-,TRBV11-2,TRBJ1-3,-,TGTGCCAGCAGCTTTGGGAGCCAAGGTGGAAACACCATATATTTT,CASSFGSQGGNTIYF
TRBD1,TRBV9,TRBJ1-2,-,TGTGCCAGCAGCACACAGGGGGATTATGGCTACACCTTC,CASSTQGDYGYTF
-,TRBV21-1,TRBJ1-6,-,TGTGCCAGCCGGGGTGAGTCCTATAATTCACCCCTCCACTTT,CASRGESYNSPLHF
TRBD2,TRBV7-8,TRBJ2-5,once,TGTGCCAGCAGCTTAGCCCCCGGGTGGGGGGGAGTGGAGACCCAGTACTTC,CASSLAPGWGGVETQYF